This entry features one T cell receptor beta chain sequence. Its antigen is currently not known. The cohort consisted of 650 to 700 healthy bone marrow donors. All cohort members were sampled while nominally healthy, although unrecorded immune exposures were likely present. The donor tested CMV seronegative, placing the donor among the approximately 400 seronegative members of the cohort. A peripheral blood sample was provided by each donor, and peripheral blood mononuclear cells were used for TCR beta sequencing. The Qiagen DNeasy Blood Extraction Kit was used to extract genomic DNA from the blood cell samples. The method was the immunoSEQ multiplex PCR assay. For the multiplex PCR, a mixture combining 60 forward primers for TCR Vbeta segments and 13 reverse primers for TCR Jbeta segments was used. Amplification of the CDR3 region of rearranged TCR beta genes was performed with a multiplex PCR assay on genomic DNA. The amplified TCR beta libraries were sequenced on the Illumina HiSeq System as 87-base-pair reads. As for the authors' bioinformatics: In a later analysis, 70 million to 95 million unique TCR beta chains were counted across the 500 to 850 repertoires, and roughly 10 million of these chains were shared by at least two donors. A nearest-neighbor algorithm error-corrected the raw reads and collapsed the reads into unique sequences, merging closely related sequences to remove PCR and sequencing errors. CDR3 sequences were aligned to IMGT reference sequences to assign V, D and J gene segments. For a sequence to be retained, a match of at least six nucleotides to both a V gene segment and a J gene segment was required. A rearrangement was called productive if the CDR3 had no stop codons and remained in frame with V and J, and every other rearrangement was called non-productive. CDR3 was defined by IMGT convention, running from the second conserved V-encoded cysteine to the conserved J-encoded phenylalanine. In an earlier analysis of 500 to 650 of the donors, sequences lacking an unambiguous match to a single V gene segment were excluded. An earlier analysis of 550 to 650 of the donors classified V segments as functional when productive rearrangements were above 56.7% and as segregating when the standard deviation between donors was above 5%. A statistical classification framework was developed to diagnose cytomegalovirus status using the catalog of TCR beta chain sequences. V and J gene assignment, in a later analysis, came from comparing TCR nucleotide sequences with IMGT/GENE-DB human TR gene sequences. The TCRdist pipeline was used in a later analysis to assign CDR3 sequences and most-parsimonious VDJ recombination scenarios. In a later analysis, every TCR beta chain was defined by the combination of its CDR3 amino acid sequence and its V-gene family, and reads without a unique V-gene family were dropped. As a way to deal with suspected cross-contamination and a sequencing artifact, a later analysis dropped 500 to 700 nucleotide sequences that were highly shared and had low generation probability. In a later analysis, a clonal expansion index for each public chain was calculated from normalized within-repertoire ranks of inferred template counts. A later analysis computed generation probabilities with a VDJ recombination model fitted to out-of-frame rearrangements, and checked the results against IGoR. Hypergeometric tests were used in a later analysis to score TCR-TCR, TCR-HLA and TCR-CMV co-occurrence, with a repertoire-size bias correction applied to the TCR pairs. False discovery rates were estimated in a later analysis by permuting HLA or CMV assignments 20 times. In a later analysis, co-occurring TCRs were grouped with DBSCAN, and TCRdist sequence similarity was added when clustering was performed within HLA-allele-positive subsets. Repertoires with fewer than 30,000 or more than 120,000 public chains were left out of co-occurrence clustering, as were a handful of repertoires with anomalous nucleotide sharing. TCRdb re-hosts the immuneACCESS table, in-frame sequences only. Its copies lack some clones; in the studies checked, an unresolved V gene accounts for under half of them, and the cause for the rest is not known. V, J and clone size are those of that table, while D and trimming were read from the DNA. The sample's own table lists some 180,000 clones. The ten top clones hold about 6% of the sample.

This specimen belongs to a study of cytomegalovirus exposure and HLA in healthy donors (dated by TCRdb to about 2017). In terms of the full investigation: In an earlier analysis of roughly 590 of the donors, 250 to 350 Gb of sequence data and 117 million unique TCR beta sequences from about 190 million T cells were reported. Around 330 gigabases of sequencing data and tens of millions of unique TCR sequences made up an early release that covered several hundred HLA-typed donors. Among the roughly 380 genotyped donors, around 79% belonged to the genetic ancestry cluster associated with self-reported Caucasian donors. The study was designed to test whether signatures of past pathogen exposure could be identified by cataloging public T cell receptors. The study profiled the T cell repertoires of hundreds of subjects by immunosequencing and related them to cytomegalovirus serostatus. Besides the first cohort of more than 650 subjects, a separate validation cohort made up of roughly 120 different subjects was used. The study combined high-throughput TCR immunosequencing, statistical association of individual TCRs with disease status, and machine learning to predict cytomegalovirus infection status. To study patterns of TCR occurrence, a later analysis re-analyzed previously published TCR beta repertoires from just over 650 donors and added high-resolution HLA genotyping. Rather than drawing on any new phenotypic data, the later analysis identified candidate immune exposures from TCR beta sequences and the way those sequences occurred across donors. In an earlier analysis of around 540 of the donors, high-throughput TCR beta sequencing was used to judge whether each TCR beta V gene segment behaved as functional or pseudogenic. Alongside the repertoire data, information on donor age, sex, ethnicity and CMV serostatus was compiled. In a later genetic analysis, genome-wide SNP genotypes for about 60% of the 666 donors were used, and that subset was treated as a discovery cohort. Every repertoire in the discovery cohort had been generated on one and the same sequencing platform. Both class I and class II loci were covered by HLA typing, at four-digit resolution. Typing coverage varied by locus: roughly 620-630 donors for A, B, C, DRB1 and DQB1; roughly 560 for DQA1; about 570 for DPA1; 450 to 480 for DPB1. Roughly five DR-DQ haplotypes were handled as single units for association and clustering because linkage in the cohort was strong. Across 300 to 500 genotyped donors of the cohort, an average of approximately 240,000 unique TCR beta nucleotide sequences per donor were sequenced, and 15% to 20% of those sequences were non-productive. Study-level results and caveats: In a later analysis, around 15,000 TCR beta sequences were associated with specific HLA alleles at a false discovery rate of 0.05. Assigning TCR associations to individual alleles was difficult when HLA alleles, especially DR and DQ, strongly co-occurred. A later analysis found that most CMV-associated TCR beta chains appeared HLA-restricted, with HLA associations seemingly driven largely by CMV exposure. V-gene and J-gene trimming of TCR beta chains was associated with a missense DCLRE1C variant in a later genetic analysis, and the association was replicated in an independent cohort. A cluster of highly shared sequence variants was judged likely to be a technical artifact of the sequencing pipeline. The authors suggested that the approach could potentially be generalized to other disease states and immunological phenotypes. Across donors, most TCR sequences were observed very rarely, whereas some public TCRs were present in many individuals. Broadly in line with IMGT annotations, most TCR beta V segments showed up in productive rearrangements about 90% or about 30% of the time in an earlier analysis of several hundred of the donors. A total of fewer than 200 TCR beta chains were listed by the study as associated with cytomegalovirus. Linkage disequilibrium might explain the correlated functional status among segregating V segments, but an unknown experimental factor could not be excluded. Some IMGT-functional V segments, including TRBV6-2 and TRBV6-3, could not be distinguished by the 87-base-pair reads and were therefore excluded. The earlier analysis of approximately 560 of the donors excluded 15 to 20 rarely observed V segments, including chromosome 9 orphons, because counts were too low. Several of the top co-occurrence clusters appeared to be linked to parvovirus B19, influenza, CMV and Epstein-Barr virus, according to a later analysis. According to a later analysis, TCR association rates differed among HLA loci, with DRB1 alleles showing the most associated TCRs and HLA-C alleles showing the fewest. In a later genetic analysis, fewer N-insertions in productive TCRs were reported among donors in an Asian-associated ancestry cluster than the roughly 700-donor mean. The cohort was sequenced for TCR beta chains only, and without alpha or paired-chain data the features that could be detected were limited. HLA typing was unavailable for some donors at each locus, so association tests used only the typed subset. Presence/absence analyses assumed roughly uniform sequencing depth across donors, an assumption that may not hold. A further reported finding was that TCR beta sequences accurately predicted the HLA-A and HLA-B alleles for most subjects in the first cohort. The only immune exposure information available for the cohort was CMV serostatus. In vitro tests confirmed that three of the cytomegalovirus-associated TCR beta chains recognize cytomegalovirus antigens. In a later analysis, HLA-associated TCR beta chains showed more clonal expansion and lower generation probabilities than non-associated chains that were equally common. Cytomegalovirus status was reported to be diagnosed by the classifier with high specificity and sensitivity in both the original and validation cohorts.

V lost 6 bases and J lost 0 bases, and the count of bases not matched to a germline gene is 5. There are 15 amino acids in the CDR3, from cysteine to phenylalanine inclusive. Solely the CDR3 DNA is kept, with 45 bases framed from the first base. CDR1 and CDR2, looked up from the germline V gene, are MNHNS and SASEGT. The sample comprised PBMCs. The rearranged chain carries TRBV6-1 and TRBJ1-3; 7 bases in between match TRBD1. The origin of this receptor is a man aged 25 to 40 in good health and CMV-seronegative. This receptor has the CDR3 CASRAGQDSGNTIYF. Read as DNA, the sequence is TGTGCCAGCAGGGCTGGACAGGACTCTGGAAACACCATATATTTT.